A selection of T cell receptor beta chains follows, all from one sample in a study of OX40 agonist ivuxolimab in advanced cancers. Repertoires were generated with immunoSEQ multiplex PCR, while TCRdb's copy carries only in-frame clones and drops some. The sample records tens of thousands of clones, about 85% being singletons. Sequencing was performed on CD4+ or CD8+ T cells sorted from blood, taken in a trial of the OX40 agonist ivuxolimab. The receptors here all came from an adult with an advanced solid tumor such as melanoma, head and neck, liver or kidney cancer. The conserved cysteine and the conserved F or W are not part of the CDR3 here. Clone size appears in some rows only: once, few, many, or a class for an expanded clone.

few	TRBV11-2	TRBJ2-1	ASSLVSEQF
NA	TRBV14	TRBJ1-4	ASSWGQVEKLF
NA	TRBV19	TRBJ1-1	ASSLDGAEAF
NA	TRBV9	TRBJ1-3	ASSVDRGSGNTIY
NA	TRBV11-2	TRBJ2-5	ASSLSWTGKETQY
NA	TRBV11-2	TRBJ1-4	ASSPRPTGFLF
once	TRBV30	TRBJ2-1	AWSGEAPREQF
NA	TRBV9	TRBJ2-1	ASSEPRFGGGDYNEQF
NA	TRBV19	TRBJ1-5	ASSIMRGSNQPQH
NA	TRBV9	TRBJ2-2	ASSPRATGELF
NA	TRBV4-1	TRBJ2-1	ASSHPGGLADNEQF
NA	TRBV18	TRBJ2-2	ASSPPRQTTGELF
NA	TRBV30	TRBJ1-4	AWSQPGQGNEKLF
NA	TRBV6-1	TRBJ1-2	ASRPPGSYGYT
NA	TRBV6-6	TRBJ2-5	ASSYQETQY
once	TRBV5-1	TRBJ2-2	ASSLPGQSNTGELF
NA	TRBV2	TRBJ1-5	ASSEPPNQPQH
NA	TRBV4-3	TRBJ2-1	ASSQDMRVSYNEQF
NA	TRBV19	TRBJ2-6	ASSIERNGGPGANVLT
few	TRBV7-2	TRBJ1-1	ASSSTRGATEAF
NA	TRBV6-5	TRBJ1-4	ASTPQGDFEKLF
NA	TRBV19	TRBJ2-7	ASMGRDSPQY
NA	TRBV5-1	TRBJ2-7	ASSDRYEQY
NA	TRBV5-5	TRBJ1-1	ASILGAGALNTEAF
few	TRBV18	TRBJ1-1	ASSPRTGGTEAF
NA	TRBV11-2	TRBJ2-5	ASSSAGTPWGETQY
NA	TRBV15	TRBJ1-5	ATGRGRGNQPQH
NA	TRBV9	TRBJ2-7	ASSVATGLPYEQY
once	TRBV6-5	TRBJ2-7	ASRSGGTGSYEQY
NA	TRBV7-2	TRBJ2-5	ASSLEGKQTQY
once	TRBV30	TRBJ1-1	AWFEGAVEAF
NA	TRBV9	TRBJ2-3	ASSPDLAGGTDTQY
NA	TRBV6-1	TRBJ1-5	ASSEGGRENQPQH
NA	TRBV7-2	TRBJ2-2	ASSLGVTSSTGELF
NA	TRBV28	TRBJ1-2	ASSVPDRAYGYT
NA	TRBV11-2	TRBJ2-7	ASSLVGGALREQY
NA	TRBV6-5	TRBJ2-3	ASSRVGTDTQY
NA	TRBV6-5	TRBJ1-5	ASSYQGSGSPQH
NA	TRBV2	TRBJ2-2	ASRGQGGGELF
NA	TRBV6-5	TRBJ1-1	ASNADRNTEAF
NA	TRBV7-6	TRBJ2-3	ASSWTVTDTQY
NA	TRBV19	TRBJ1-5	ASTHATGGRGAQH
NA	TRBV28	TRBJ2-5	ASNTIQETQY
NA	TRBV7-6	TRBJ2-5	ASTGGSGLYQETQY